The 20 T cell receptor beta chains listed next were all sequenced from one sample in a study of PD-1 blockade in classical Hodgkin lymphoma. Using immunoSEQ multiplex PCR, the repertoire was profiled, and TCRdb retains in-frame clones only, with some absent. The profile shows about 41,000 clones, more than 70% of them singletons. Each of the patients experienced relapse following autologous stem cell transplantation, and their brentuximab vedotin exposure differed. The sequencing used peripheral blood mononuclear cells (PBMCs), collected at baseline. Receptor source: a human donor with classical Hodgkin lymphoma.

The J gene is TRBJ2-1, the V gene TRBV5-1; tentatively, D is TRBD1 (6 bases). V was trimmed by 4 bases and J by 5 bases, leaving 16 bases between them. This CDR3 has 15 amino acids. The germline gives CDR1 SGHRS, CDR2 YFSETQ. CDR3: CASSPAVGADNEQFF. The CDR3 DNA is TGCGCCAGCAGCCCGGCTGTGGGGGCGGACAATGAGCAGTTCTTC.

The rearrangement links TRBV30 to TRBJ2-7, with a possible D match to TRBD1 (6 bases). V shed 4 bases and J shed 2 bases, with 9 bases lying between them. Germline CDR1 is GTSNPN and CDR2 is SVGIG (reference sequence). The CDR3 contains 12 residues. DNA of the CDR3: TGTGCCTGGAAGGGGGTCCCCTACGAGCAGTACTTC. Its translation: CAWKGVPYEQYF.

This sequence joins TRBV7-9 and TRBJ1-2, with D possibly being TRBD1 (5 bases). This CDR3 contains 16 residues. Trimming removed 1 base from V and 2 bases from J, with 14 bases in between. CDR1 SEHNR and CDR2 FQNEAQ come from the germline V gene (reference sequence). The CDR3 is CASSLGQGDFNYGYTF. CDR3 bases: TGTGCCAGCAGCTTAGGGCAGGGAGATTTCAACTATGGCTACACCTTC.

This sequence joins TRBV13 and TRBJ2-1, with unresolved D. Germline CDR1 is PRHDT and CDR2 is FYEKMQ (reference sequence). Deletions cut 3 bases from V and 0 bases from J, with 15 bases between. This CDR3 contains 17 residues. CDR3 protein: CASSFPIRADSYNEQFF. The DNA of the CDR3 is TGTGCCAGCAGCTTCCCCATTCGAGCTGACTCCTACAATGAGCAGTTCTTC. Variable domain in full (rest from reference TRBV13 and TRBJ2-1): AAGVIQSPRHLIKEKRETATLKCYPIPRHDTVYWYQQGPGQDPQFLISFYEKMQSDKGSIPDRFSAQQFSDYHSELNMSSLELGDSALYFCASSFPIRADSYNEQFFGPGTRLTVL.

The chain uses TRBV18 and TRBJ1-2, with 7 bases aligning to TRBD1. The trim removed 2 bases at V and 2 bases at J, leaving 5 bases unmatched. Germline loops: CDR1 KGHSH, CDR2 LQKENI. The CDR3 is 15 amino acids. CDR3 loop: CASSPGTDLNYGYTF. The DNA for the CDR3 is TGTGCCAGCTCACCAGGGACAGACCTAAACTATGGCTACACCTTC.

The sample holds many counts of this clone. V and J are TRBV4-1 and TRBJ1-1; possible D gene TRBD1, 5 bases. This CDR3 is built from 16 residues. CDR1 and CDR2 (germline): MGHRA, YSYEKL. Trimming took off 1 base at V and 0 bases at J, with 12 bases between the two ends. CDR3 region: CASSQGAGTMNTEAFF. DNA of the CDR3: TGCGCCAGCAGCCAAGGGGCAGGGACCATGAACACTGAAGCTTTCTTT.

The chain uses TRBV18 and TRBJ2-5; the D is unclear. V lost 0 bases, J lost 5 bases, and 7 bases lay in between. The germline CDR1 and CDR2 sequences are KGHSH and LQKENI. The CDR3 has 13 amino acids. CDR3 sequence reads: CASSPPVRETQYF. The DNA of the CDR3 is TGTGCCAGCTCACCACCGGTGCGGGAGACCCAGTACTTC.

There are a few counts of this clone. V usage is TRBV4-3 and J usage is TRBJ1-5; D remains ambiguous. Per the germline V gene, CDR1 is LGHNA and CDR2 is YSLEER. This CDR3 has 16 residues. The ends were cut back, 0 bases at V and 0 bases at J, with 9 bases in the middle. CDR3 nucleotide sequence: TGCGCCAGCAGCCAAGACCTGGGTAATAGCAATCAGCCCCAGCATTTT. Protein: CASSQDLGNSNQPQHF.

In the case of this clone: Other DNA sequences in the same sample also yield this CDR3. The CDR3 sequence: CASSLVGGPDQPQHF. CDR3 DNA sequence: TGCGCCAGCAGCTTGGTGGGGGGCCCTGATCAGCCCCAGCATTTT. This chain connects TRBV5-1 to TRBJ1-5; D is perhaps TRBD1 (6 bases). The CDR3 totals 15 residues. V was pared by 0 bases and J by 5 bases, with 12 bases between. CDR1 is SGHRS, CDR2 YFSETQ, per germline.

V and J are TRBV10-1 and TRBJ2-3; D gene ambiguous. With 4 bases removed from V and 5 bases from J, the gap between germline ends came to 4 bases. This CDR3 comprises 11 residues. Germline V gene sequence: CDR1 WNHNN, CDR2 SYGVQD (reference sequence). CDR3 region: CASSAGDTQYF. Written as DNA, the CDR3 is TGCGCCAGCAGTGCCGGAGATACGCAGTATTTT.

This clone was counted only a few times. J is TRBJ2-2 and V is TRBV30; D possibly corresponds to TRBD1 (6 bases). CDR1 is GTSNPN and CDR2 is SVGIG in the germline V gene (reference sequence). The CDR3 has 11 residues. This chain's CDR3 is CAGAHTGELFF. In DNA, the CDR3 is TGTGCGGGGGCGCACACCGGGGAGCTGTTTTTT.

This clone was counted between two and nine times. The J gene is TRBJ2-7, the V gene TRBV5-5; D gene ambiguous. CDR1 and CDR2 (germline): SGHKS, YYEKEE (reference sequence). V was trimmed by 0 bases and J by 6 bases, leaving 13 bases between them. CDR3 length equals 14 residues. This chain's CDR3 is CASSLGPGSVEQYF. Here the CDR3 DNA reads TGTGCCAGCAGCTTGGGGCCGGGCAGCGTCGAGCAGTACTTC.

This clone has more than one count but fewer than ten. The chain is built from TRBV5-1 and TRBJ1-1, with D possibly TRBD1 on 5 matching bases. Germline lookup yields CDR1 SGHRS and CDR2 YFSETQ. V lost 0 bases, J lost 4 bases, and 10 bases lay in between. The CDR3 spans 14 residues. The CDR3 DNA reads as TGCGCCAGCAGCTTGGACCCAGGGCTCACTGAAGCTTTCTTT. Protein product: CASSLDPGLTEAFF.

This sequence joins TRBV6-6 and TRBJ1-6; 7 positions match TRBD1. CDR3 length: 14 amino acids. V was pared by 2 bases and J by 7 bases, with 2 bases of the junction left unmatched. Germline-derived CDR1 and CDR2 are MNHNY and SVGAGI (reference sequence). The CDR3 reads CASSYEGANSPLHF. DNA of the CDR3: TGTGCCAGCAGTTACGAGGGGGCGAATTCACCCCTCCACTTT.

The gene calls are TRBV14 and TRBJ1-4; D is perhaps TRBD1 (6 bases). The V gene lost 2 bases and the J gene lost 10 bases, with 14 bases spanning the gap. In germline, CDR1 is SGHDN, CDR2 FVKESK. There are 14 residues in the CDR3. The CDR3 bases are TGTGCCAGCAGCCAACGGCCAGGGGACGGAAAACTGTTTTTT. This encodes CASSQRPGDGKLFF.

The chain couples TRBV6-4 to TRBJ1-1, with 9 bases that match TRBD1. The CDR3 is 13 residues long. The V gene's germline CDR1 is MRHNA and CDR2 SNTAGT. With V trimmed by 9 bases and J by 0 bases, 2 bases remained unmatched. This CDR3 is CASRTGVNTEAFF. CDR3 DNA: TGTGCCAGTAGGACAGGGGTGAACACTGAAGCTTTCTTT.

The chain combines TRBV9 with TRBJ1-2; D might be TRBD1 (5 bases). The CDR3 length is 13 residues. Germline-derived CDR1 and CDR2 are SGDLS and YYNGEE. V was pared by 0 bases and J by 4 bases, with 7 bases between. CDR3 in amino acids: CASSVADSYGYTF. CDR3 DNA: TGTGCCAGCAGCGTAGCCGACAGCTATGGCTACACCTTC.

V gene TRBV5-1 combines with J gene TRBJ1-2, with a tentative D call TRBD1 (6 bases). The CDR3 has 15 residues. CDR1 is SGHRS and CDR2 is YFSETQ in the germline V gene. V was cut by 0 bases and J by 8 bases, with 17 bases left in between. The CDR3 DNA sequence: TGCGCCAGCAGCTTGGAAAACGGGGGGCCGGGGGGCTACACCTTC. Amino acids: CASSLENGGPGGYTF.

The chain couples TRBV27 to TRBJ1-3, with 8 bases fitting TRBD1. The CDR3 runs to 15 residues. Germline CDR1 and CDR2: MNHEY and SMNVEV (reference sequence). V shed 7 bases and J 1 base; nucleotides not matched to a gene: 6. CDR3 nucleotide sequence: TGTGCCAGCATAGACAGGGGAAGATCTGGAAACACCATATATTTT. It yields the protein CASIDRGRSGNTIYF.

The chain has TRBV6-6 and TRBJ1-2; no clear D. The V and J ends lost 5 bases and 3 bases respectively, with 10 bases between them. CDR3 length equals 13 residues. Germline CDR1 is MNHNY and CDR2 is SVGAGI (reference sequence). The CDR3 loop is CASSTRPDYGYTF. The CDR3 nucleotides are TGTGCCAGCAGTACCCGACCCGACTATGGCTACACCTTC.